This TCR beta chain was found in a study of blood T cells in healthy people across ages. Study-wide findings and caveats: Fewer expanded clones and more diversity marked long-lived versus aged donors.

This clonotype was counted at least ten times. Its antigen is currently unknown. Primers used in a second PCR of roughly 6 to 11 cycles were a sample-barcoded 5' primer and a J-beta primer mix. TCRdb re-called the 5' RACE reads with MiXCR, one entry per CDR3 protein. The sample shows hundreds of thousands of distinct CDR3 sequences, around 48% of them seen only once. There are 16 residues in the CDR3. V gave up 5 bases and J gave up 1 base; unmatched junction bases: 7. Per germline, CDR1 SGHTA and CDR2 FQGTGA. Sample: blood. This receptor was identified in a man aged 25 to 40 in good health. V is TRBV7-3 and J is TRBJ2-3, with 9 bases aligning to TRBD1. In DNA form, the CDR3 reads TGTGCCAGCAGCATAGGGACAGGGAGTCGCACAGATACGCAGTATTTT. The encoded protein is CASSIGTGSRTDTQYF.